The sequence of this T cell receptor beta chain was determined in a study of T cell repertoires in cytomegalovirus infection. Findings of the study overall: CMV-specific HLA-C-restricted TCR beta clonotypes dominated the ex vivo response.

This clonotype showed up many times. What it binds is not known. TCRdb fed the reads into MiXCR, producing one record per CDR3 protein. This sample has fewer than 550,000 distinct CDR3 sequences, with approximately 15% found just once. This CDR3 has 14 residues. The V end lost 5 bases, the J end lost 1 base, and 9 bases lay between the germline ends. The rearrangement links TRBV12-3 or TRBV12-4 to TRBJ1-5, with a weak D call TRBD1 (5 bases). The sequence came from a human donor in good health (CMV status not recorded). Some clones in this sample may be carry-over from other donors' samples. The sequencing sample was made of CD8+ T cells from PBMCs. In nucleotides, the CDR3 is TGTGCCAGCAGTCTCCGACAGAGCAATCAGCCCCAGCATTTT. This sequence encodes CASSLRQSNQPQHF.